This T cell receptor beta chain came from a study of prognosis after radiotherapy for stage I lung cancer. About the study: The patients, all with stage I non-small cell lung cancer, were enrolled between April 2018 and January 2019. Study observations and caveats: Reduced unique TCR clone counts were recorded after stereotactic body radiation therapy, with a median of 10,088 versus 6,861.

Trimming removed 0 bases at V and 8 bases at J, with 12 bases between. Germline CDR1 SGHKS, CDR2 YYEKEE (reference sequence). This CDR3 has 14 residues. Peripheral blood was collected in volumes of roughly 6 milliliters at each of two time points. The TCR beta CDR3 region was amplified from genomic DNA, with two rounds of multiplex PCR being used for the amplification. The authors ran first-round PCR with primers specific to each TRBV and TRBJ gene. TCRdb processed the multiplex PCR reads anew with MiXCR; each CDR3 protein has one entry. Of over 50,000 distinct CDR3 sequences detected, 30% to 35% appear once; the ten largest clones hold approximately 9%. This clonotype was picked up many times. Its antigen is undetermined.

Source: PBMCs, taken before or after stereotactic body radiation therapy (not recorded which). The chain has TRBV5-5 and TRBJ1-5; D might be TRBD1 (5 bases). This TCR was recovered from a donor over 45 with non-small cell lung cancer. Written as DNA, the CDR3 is TGTGCCAGCAGCTTGGATCCGGGGACGAAGCCCCAGCATTTT. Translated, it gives CASSLDPGTKPQHF.